One sample yielded the 9 T cell receptor beta chains listed below, sequenced in a study of blood T cell repertoires in COVID-19. Repertoires were generated with immunoSEQ multiplex PCR, while TCRdb's copy carries only in-frame clones and drops some. The data contain around 150,000 clones, roughly 90% of them singletons. The sequenced material came from peripheral blood. Receptors were obtained from a man aged 60 to 75 with acute or convalescent COVID-19.

The chain couples TRBV19 to TRBJ2-3; D remains unclear. This CDR3 region has 12 residues. V was pared by 1 base and J by 5 bases, with 4 bases between. CDR1 LNHDA and CDR2 SQIVND come from the germline V gene (reference sequence). Here the CDR3 DNA reads TGTGCCAGTAGTATAGTCAAAGATACGCAGTATTTT. Amino acids: CASSIVKDTQYF.

The chain employs TRBV7-8 and TRBJ2-1; 8 nucleotides agree with TRBD2. Per germline, CDR1 SGHVS and CDR2 FQNEAQ. The CDR3 consists of 13 residues. The trim removed 5 bases at V and 6 bases at J, leaving 3 bases unmatched. In DNA form, the CDR3 reads TGTGCCAGCAGCCTCGGACTAGCCAATGAGCAGTTCTTC. Translating gives CASSLGLANEQFF.

J is TRBJ1-5 and V is TRBV7-9; TRBD1 agrees at 7 bases. The CDR3 runs to 16 residues. In germline, CDR1 is SEHNR, CDR2 FQNEAQ (reference sequence). V lost 6 bases to trimming and J lost 1 base; unmatched junction nucleotides: 9. CDR3 amino acids: CASSYSGTASNQPQHF. In DNA, the CDR3 is TGTGCCAGCAGTTACTCGGGGACAGCAAGCAATCAGCCCCAGCATTTT.

The chain joins TRBV29-1 to TRBJ1-2; 7 bases agree with TRBD1. With V trimmed by 8 bases and J by 4 bases, 10 bases remained unmatched. Per germline, CDR1 SQVTM and CDR2 ANQGSEA. The CDR3 extends over 13 amino acids. DNA of the CDR3: TGCAGCTTACACCTCGGGACAGCCTATGGCTACACCTTC. It encodes CSLHLGTAYGYTF.

This chain uses TRBV7-2 with TRBJ1-2, with TRBD1 identical over 7 bases. The CDR3 length is 14 residues. V shed 7 bases, J shed 7 bases, and the junction held 12 bases outside the gene matches. Germline-derived CDR1 and CDR2 are SGHTA and FQGNSA. CDR3: CASTLDRNGGGYTF. The CDR3 nucleotides are TGTGCCAGCACCCTGGACAGGAATGGAGGTGGCTACACCTTC.

The chain employs TRBV29-1 and TRBJ1-1, with D unresolved. CDR1 SQVTM and CDR2 ANQGSEA come from the germline V gene. The CDR3 loop spans 12 amino acids. V was trimmed by 3 bases and J by 7 bases, leaving 12 bases between them. The CDR3 protein is CSVDGATHEAFF. The CDR3 DNA follows: TGCAGCGTTGATGGTGCTACCCATGAAGCTTTCTTT.

This rearrangement joins TRBV4-3 to TRBJ2-2; D ambiguous. CDR3 size: 14 residues. Germline values: CDR1 LGHNA, CDR2 YSLEER. V was shortened by 1 base and J by 5 bases, with 8 bases between the two germline ends. CDR3 nucleotide sequence: TGCGCCAGCAGCCAAGGTCCCCTGACCGGGGAGCTGTTTTTT. Amino acids: CASSQGPLTGELFF.

The chain joins TRBV11-2 to TRBJ2-2, with 7 bases that match TRBD1. The CDR3 runs 17 residues. CDR1 SGHAT and CDR2 FQNNGV come from the germline V gene. The J segment lost 0 bases and the V segment lost 5 bases, leaving 9 bases of the junction unmatched. The CDR3 DNA follows: TGTGCCAGCAGCCCCGACAGGGCAGGGACGAACACCGGGGAGCTGTTTTTT. Translating gives CASSPDRAGTNTGELFF.

V usage is TRBV9 and J usage is TRBJ2-2; D may be TRBD1 (6 bases). The CDR3 has 15 residues. The V gene lost 3 bases and the J gene lost 4 bases, with 13 bases spanning the gap. Germline lookup yields CDR1 SGDLS and CDR2 YYNGEE. CDR3 nucleotide sequence: TGTGCCAGCAGCGGCCGTGGACAGCGCACCGGGGAGCTGTTTTTT. Translating it yields CASSGRGQRTGELFF.